This T cell receptor beta chain originates from a study of PD-1 blockade in mismatch repair-deficient tumors. Study background: All were previously treated, progressing patients with 11 to 13 mismatch repair-deficient cancer types.

Every patient had mismatch repair deficiency by PCR or immunohistochemistry. The TCR-sequenced patients were three responders to pembrolizumab. Regarding this clone: Its antigen is still unknown.

Overall study results and limits: Rapid post-treatment expansion, then contraction, generally preceding radiologic response, marked tumor-resident clones.

Generated by immunoSEQ multiplex PCR, the TCRdb table keeps only in-frame clones and is missing some. The table shows 77,000 or so clones, with approximately 81% occurring only once. J gave up 0 bases and V 5 bases, and 5 bases lay outside the gene matches. Germline assignment: CDR1 SGHRS and CDR2 YFSETQ. The CDR3 loop spans 16 amino acids. The sequence came from an adult with mismatch repair-deficient cancer. The V and J genes are TRBV5-1 and TRBJ2-6, with 7 bases fitting TRBD1. This material consisted of peripheral blood, taken 44 weeks after starting pembrolizumab. CDR3: CASRPGQNSGANVLTF. The CDR3 nucleotides read TGCGCCAGCAGACCGGGACAGAACTCTGGGGCCAACGTCCTGACTTTC.